The 12 T cell receptor beta chains listed next were all sequenced from one sample in a study of shared clonotypes between healthy human individuals (dated by TCRdb to between 2020 and 2021). Library construction relied on the immunoSEQ multiplex PCR assay. In its TCRdb copy, this immuneACCESS table keeps in-frame sequences only and misses some clones. Where compared with another copy, unresolved V genes explain less than half of these, and the others have no known cause. This sample holds some 1 million clones; more than 60% were observed only once. The biggest ten clones account for over 1.3% of the sample. What was sequenced was memory CD4+ T cells sorted from blood. The cell subset or site label here, explained by the study, means: CD45RA-negative fraction. All receptors come from a man between 18 and 29 years old in good health.

This chain joins TRBV7-2 and TRBJ1-1; D gene uncertain. Germline loops: CDR1 SGHTA, CDR2 FQGNSA. The V end was cut by 3 bases, the J end by 1 base, with 9 bases between. This CDR3 has 14 amino acids. The CDR3 sequence is CASSLSFGNTEAFF. CDR3 nucleotides: TGTGCCAGCAGCTTGTCTTTCGGGAACACTGAAGCTTTCTTT.

J is TRBJ1-3 and V is TRBV6-1; no firm D call. The germline CDR1 and CDR2 sequences are MNHNS and SASEGT. The V end was cut by 4 bases, the J end by 1 base, with 14 bases between. The CDR3 is made up of 16 amino acids. The CDR3 loop reads CASSGDLPRSGNTIYF. DNA for the CDR3: TGTGCCAGCAGTGGGGATCTACCTAGATCTGGAAACACCATATATTTT.

The chain has TRBV5-6 and TRBJ1-6; D ambiguous. CDR1 is SGHDT, CDR2 YYEEEE, per germline. CDR3 length: 16 residues. V was clipped by 3 bases and J by 0 bases, with 10 bases between them. This CDR3 reads CASSSWTISYNSPLHF. The CDR3 region has the DNA TGTGCCAGCAGCTCCTGGACCATCTCCTATAATTCACCCCTCCACTTT.

The chain has TRBV5-6 and TRBJ2-3; D is possibly TRBD1 (6 bases). CDR1 is SGHDT and CDR2 is YYEEEE in the germline V gene. The CDR3 is 15 residues long. Trimming pared 4 bases from V and 0 bases from J, leaving 12 bases between. The CDR3 reads CASSKGTLSTDTQYF. The CDR3 DNA follows: TGTGCCAGCAGCAAAGGGACACTAAGCACAGATACGCAGTATTTT.

This clone showed up just once. The chain links TRBV7-9 to TRBJ2-3, with D tentatively TRBD2 (6 bases). V lost 7 bases to trimming and J lost 3 bases, with 14 bases between them. Germline CDR1 is SEHNR and CDR2 is FQNEAQ (reference sequence). This CDR3 region has 14 residues. The CDR3: CASTPRAGTDTQYF. The CDR3 DNA reads as TGTGCCAGCACCCCGCGGGCGGGAACAGATACGCAGTATTTT.

The gene calls are TRBV4-1 and TRBJ1-2; TRBD1 matches 7 bases. The V gene end was trimmed by 4 bases and the J gene end by 0 bases; junction bases not matched to a gene: 8. From germline, CDR1 is MGHRA and CDR2 YSYEKL. CDR3 length: 16 residues. The CDR3 reads CASSRDAGTANYGYTF. The CDR3 nucleotides are TGCGCCAGCAGCCGAGATGCCGGGACAGCTAACTATGGCTACACCTTC.

In its sample, this clone was seen many times. CDR3 sequence: CASTRLAANNEQFF. The CDR3 region has the DNA TGTGCCAGCACTCGACTAGCGGCAAACAATGAGCAGTTCTTC. This chain connects TRBV5-4 to TRBJ2-1; 9 nucleotides line up with TRBD2. Germline assignment: CDR1 SGHNT and CDR2 YYREEE (reference sequence). The CDR3 sequence is 14 residues long. Unmatched junction bases numbered 6, after V lost 6 bases and J lost 5 bases.

The CDR3 sequence is CASSGDPGLVRNEQFF. In DNA form, the CDR3 reads TGTGCCAGCAGCGGGGATCCGGGACTAGTTCGGAATGAGCAGTTCTTC. This sequence joins TRBV9 and TRBJ2-1, with 8 bases fitting TRBD2. The germline V gene encodes CDR1 SGDLS and CDR2 YYNGEE. The CDR3 contains 16 residues. After removal of 3 bases from V and 7 bases from J, the junction contained 12 bases not matched to a gene.

This rearrangement joins TRBV27 to TRBJ1-1; possible D gene TRBD1, 5 bases. Germline V gene sequence: CDR1 MNHEY, CDR2 SMNVEV (reference sequence). The CDR3 totals 15 residues. The V end was cut by 4 bases, the J end by 1 base, with 13 bases between. CDR3 DNA sequence: TGTGCCAGCAGTTCCCTGGGCAGGGCGAACACTGAAGCTTTCTTT. This sequence encodes CASSSLGRANTEAFF.

This clone was counted a few times. The V gene is TRBV28, the J gene TRBJ1-2, with D unresolved. The CDR3 contains 14 residues. CDR1 is MDHEN, CDR2 SYDVKM, per germline. Trimming pared 2 bases from V and 1 base from J, leaving 8 bases between. The CDR3 DNA sequence: TGTGCCAGCAGTTTAAGTCTCCTTAACTATGGCTACACCTTC. Its protein is CASSLSLLNYGYTF.

This chain links TRBV4-3 with TRBJ2-2; 9 bases match TRBD2. The ends lost 4 bases at V and 6 bases at J; junction bases unmatched: 12. This CDR3 has 17 residues. The germline V gene has CDR1 LGHNA and CDR2 YSLEER. As DNA, the CDR3 is TGCGCCAGCAGCCGAGGCGGGGGCGGGAGGGGTGCCGGGGAGCTGTTTTTT. It specifies CASSRGGGGRGAGELFF.

The chain couples TRBV28 to TRBJ2-7; the match to TRBD1 covers 8 bases. Trimming removed 6 bases from V and 5 bases from J; junction bases left unmatched: 12. Germline V gene lookup returns CDR1 MDHEN and CDR2 SYDVKM. CDR3 length: 15 residues. The CDR3 bases are TGTGCCAGCAGCCCATCGGGACAGGTCAGCAACGAGCAGTACTTC. Translating it yields CASSPSGQVSNEQYF.